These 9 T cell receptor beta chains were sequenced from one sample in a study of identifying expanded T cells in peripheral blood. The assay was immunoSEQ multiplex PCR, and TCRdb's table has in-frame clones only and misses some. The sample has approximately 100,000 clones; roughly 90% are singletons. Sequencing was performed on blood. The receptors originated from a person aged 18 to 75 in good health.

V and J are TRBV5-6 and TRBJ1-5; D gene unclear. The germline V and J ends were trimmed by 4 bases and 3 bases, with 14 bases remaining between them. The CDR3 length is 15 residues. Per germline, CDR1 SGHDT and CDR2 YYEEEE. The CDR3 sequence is CASSLSDGFNQPQHF. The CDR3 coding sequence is TGTGCCAGCAGCCTATCGGACGGATTCAATCAGCCCCAGCATTTT.

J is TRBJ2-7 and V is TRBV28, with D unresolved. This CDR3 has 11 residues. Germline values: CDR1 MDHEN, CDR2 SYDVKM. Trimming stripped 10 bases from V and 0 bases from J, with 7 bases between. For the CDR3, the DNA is TGTGCCACTGGCGGCTCCTACGAGCAGTACTTC. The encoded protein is CATGGSYEQYF.

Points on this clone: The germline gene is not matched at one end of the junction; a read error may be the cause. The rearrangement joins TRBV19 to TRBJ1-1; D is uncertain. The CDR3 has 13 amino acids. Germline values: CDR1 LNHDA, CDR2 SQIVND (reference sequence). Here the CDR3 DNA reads TGTGCCAGTAGTCCGAGTAGAAACACTGATGCTTTCTTT. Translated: CASSPSRNTDAFF.

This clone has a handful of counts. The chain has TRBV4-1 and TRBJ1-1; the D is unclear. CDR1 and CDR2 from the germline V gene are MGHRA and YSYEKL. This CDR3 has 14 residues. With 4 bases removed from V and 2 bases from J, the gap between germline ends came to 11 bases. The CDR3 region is CASSLSAANTEAFF. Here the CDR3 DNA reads TGCGCCAGCAGCCTGTCGGCGGCAAACACTGAAGCTTTCTTT.

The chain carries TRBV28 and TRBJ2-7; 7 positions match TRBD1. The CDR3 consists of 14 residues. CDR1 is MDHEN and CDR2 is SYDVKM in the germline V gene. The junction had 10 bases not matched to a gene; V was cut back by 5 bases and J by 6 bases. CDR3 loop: CASSPTGVPLEQYF. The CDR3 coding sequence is TGTGCCAGCAGTCCTACAGGGGTCCCCCTCGAGCAGTACTTC. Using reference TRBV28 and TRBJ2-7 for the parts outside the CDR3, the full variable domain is DVKVTQSSRYLVKRTGEKVFLECVQDMDHENMFWYRQDPGLGLRLIYFSYDVKMKEKGDIPEGYSVSREKKERFSLILESASTNQTSMYLCASSPTGVPLEQYFGPGTRLTVT.

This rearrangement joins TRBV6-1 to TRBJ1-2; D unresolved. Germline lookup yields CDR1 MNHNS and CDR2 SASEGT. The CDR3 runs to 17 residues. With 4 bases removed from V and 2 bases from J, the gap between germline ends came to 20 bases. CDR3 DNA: TGTGCCAGCAGTGTGTGGGTCGGAGGGCCCAAAAACTATGGCTACACCTTC. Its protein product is CASSVWVGGPKNYGYTF.

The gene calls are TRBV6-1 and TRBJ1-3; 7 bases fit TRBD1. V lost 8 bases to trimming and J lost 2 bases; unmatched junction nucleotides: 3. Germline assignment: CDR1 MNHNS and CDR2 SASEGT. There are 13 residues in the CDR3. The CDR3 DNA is TGTGCCAGCCATACAGGGGCTGGAAACACCATATATTTT. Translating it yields CASHTGAGNTIYF.

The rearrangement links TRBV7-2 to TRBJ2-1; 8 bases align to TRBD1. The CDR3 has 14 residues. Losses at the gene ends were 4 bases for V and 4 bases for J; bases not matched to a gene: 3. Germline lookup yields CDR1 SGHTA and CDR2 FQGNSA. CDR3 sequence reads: CASSSRTGYNEQFF. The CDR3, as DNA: TGTGCCAGCAGCTCCCGGACAGGGTACAATGAGCAGTTCTTC. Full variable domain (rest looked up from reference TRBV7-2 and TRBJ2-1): GAGVSQSPSNKVTEKGKDVELRCDPISGHTALYWYRQSLGQGLEFLIYFQGNSAPDKSGLPSDRFSAERTGGSVSTLTIQRTQQEDSAVYLCASSSRTGYNEQFFGPGTRLTVL.

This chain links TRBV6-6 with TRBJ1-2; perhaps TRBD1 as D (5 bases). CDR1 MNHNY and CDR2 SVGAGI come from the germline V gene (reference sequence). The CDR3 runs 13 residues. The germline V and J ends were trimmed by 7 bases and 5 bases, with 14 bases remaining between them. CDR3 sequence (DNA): TGTGCCAGCATCGGGGGGAGAAATTATGGCTACACCTTC. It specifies CASIGGRNYGYTF.